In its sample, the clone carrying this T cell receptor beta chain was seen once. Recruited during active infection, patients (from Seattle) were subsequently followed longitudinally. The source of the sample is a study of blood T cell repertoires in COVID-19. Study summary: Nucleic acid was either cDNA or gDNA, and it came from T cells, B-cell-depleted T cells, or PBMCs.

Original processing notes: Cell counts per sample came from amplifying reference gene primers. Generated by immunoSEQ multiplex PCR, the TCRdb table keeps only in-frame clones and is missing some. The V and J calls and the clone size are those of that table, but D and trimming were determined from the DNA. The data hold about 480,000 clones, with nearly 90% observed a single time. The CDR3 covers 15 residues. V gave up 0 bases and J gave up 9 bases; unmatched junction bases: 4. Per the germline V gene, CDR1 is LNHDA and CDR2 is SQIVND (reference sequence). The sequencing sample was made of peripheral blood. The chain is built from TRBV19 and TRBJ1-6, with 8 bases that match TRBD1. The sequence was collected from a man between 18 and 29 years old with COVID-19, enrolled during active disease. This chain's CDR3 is CASSIEVRGPSPLHF. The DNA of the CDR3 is TGTGCCAGTAGTATAGAAGTCAGGGGGCCTTCACCCCTCCACTTT.